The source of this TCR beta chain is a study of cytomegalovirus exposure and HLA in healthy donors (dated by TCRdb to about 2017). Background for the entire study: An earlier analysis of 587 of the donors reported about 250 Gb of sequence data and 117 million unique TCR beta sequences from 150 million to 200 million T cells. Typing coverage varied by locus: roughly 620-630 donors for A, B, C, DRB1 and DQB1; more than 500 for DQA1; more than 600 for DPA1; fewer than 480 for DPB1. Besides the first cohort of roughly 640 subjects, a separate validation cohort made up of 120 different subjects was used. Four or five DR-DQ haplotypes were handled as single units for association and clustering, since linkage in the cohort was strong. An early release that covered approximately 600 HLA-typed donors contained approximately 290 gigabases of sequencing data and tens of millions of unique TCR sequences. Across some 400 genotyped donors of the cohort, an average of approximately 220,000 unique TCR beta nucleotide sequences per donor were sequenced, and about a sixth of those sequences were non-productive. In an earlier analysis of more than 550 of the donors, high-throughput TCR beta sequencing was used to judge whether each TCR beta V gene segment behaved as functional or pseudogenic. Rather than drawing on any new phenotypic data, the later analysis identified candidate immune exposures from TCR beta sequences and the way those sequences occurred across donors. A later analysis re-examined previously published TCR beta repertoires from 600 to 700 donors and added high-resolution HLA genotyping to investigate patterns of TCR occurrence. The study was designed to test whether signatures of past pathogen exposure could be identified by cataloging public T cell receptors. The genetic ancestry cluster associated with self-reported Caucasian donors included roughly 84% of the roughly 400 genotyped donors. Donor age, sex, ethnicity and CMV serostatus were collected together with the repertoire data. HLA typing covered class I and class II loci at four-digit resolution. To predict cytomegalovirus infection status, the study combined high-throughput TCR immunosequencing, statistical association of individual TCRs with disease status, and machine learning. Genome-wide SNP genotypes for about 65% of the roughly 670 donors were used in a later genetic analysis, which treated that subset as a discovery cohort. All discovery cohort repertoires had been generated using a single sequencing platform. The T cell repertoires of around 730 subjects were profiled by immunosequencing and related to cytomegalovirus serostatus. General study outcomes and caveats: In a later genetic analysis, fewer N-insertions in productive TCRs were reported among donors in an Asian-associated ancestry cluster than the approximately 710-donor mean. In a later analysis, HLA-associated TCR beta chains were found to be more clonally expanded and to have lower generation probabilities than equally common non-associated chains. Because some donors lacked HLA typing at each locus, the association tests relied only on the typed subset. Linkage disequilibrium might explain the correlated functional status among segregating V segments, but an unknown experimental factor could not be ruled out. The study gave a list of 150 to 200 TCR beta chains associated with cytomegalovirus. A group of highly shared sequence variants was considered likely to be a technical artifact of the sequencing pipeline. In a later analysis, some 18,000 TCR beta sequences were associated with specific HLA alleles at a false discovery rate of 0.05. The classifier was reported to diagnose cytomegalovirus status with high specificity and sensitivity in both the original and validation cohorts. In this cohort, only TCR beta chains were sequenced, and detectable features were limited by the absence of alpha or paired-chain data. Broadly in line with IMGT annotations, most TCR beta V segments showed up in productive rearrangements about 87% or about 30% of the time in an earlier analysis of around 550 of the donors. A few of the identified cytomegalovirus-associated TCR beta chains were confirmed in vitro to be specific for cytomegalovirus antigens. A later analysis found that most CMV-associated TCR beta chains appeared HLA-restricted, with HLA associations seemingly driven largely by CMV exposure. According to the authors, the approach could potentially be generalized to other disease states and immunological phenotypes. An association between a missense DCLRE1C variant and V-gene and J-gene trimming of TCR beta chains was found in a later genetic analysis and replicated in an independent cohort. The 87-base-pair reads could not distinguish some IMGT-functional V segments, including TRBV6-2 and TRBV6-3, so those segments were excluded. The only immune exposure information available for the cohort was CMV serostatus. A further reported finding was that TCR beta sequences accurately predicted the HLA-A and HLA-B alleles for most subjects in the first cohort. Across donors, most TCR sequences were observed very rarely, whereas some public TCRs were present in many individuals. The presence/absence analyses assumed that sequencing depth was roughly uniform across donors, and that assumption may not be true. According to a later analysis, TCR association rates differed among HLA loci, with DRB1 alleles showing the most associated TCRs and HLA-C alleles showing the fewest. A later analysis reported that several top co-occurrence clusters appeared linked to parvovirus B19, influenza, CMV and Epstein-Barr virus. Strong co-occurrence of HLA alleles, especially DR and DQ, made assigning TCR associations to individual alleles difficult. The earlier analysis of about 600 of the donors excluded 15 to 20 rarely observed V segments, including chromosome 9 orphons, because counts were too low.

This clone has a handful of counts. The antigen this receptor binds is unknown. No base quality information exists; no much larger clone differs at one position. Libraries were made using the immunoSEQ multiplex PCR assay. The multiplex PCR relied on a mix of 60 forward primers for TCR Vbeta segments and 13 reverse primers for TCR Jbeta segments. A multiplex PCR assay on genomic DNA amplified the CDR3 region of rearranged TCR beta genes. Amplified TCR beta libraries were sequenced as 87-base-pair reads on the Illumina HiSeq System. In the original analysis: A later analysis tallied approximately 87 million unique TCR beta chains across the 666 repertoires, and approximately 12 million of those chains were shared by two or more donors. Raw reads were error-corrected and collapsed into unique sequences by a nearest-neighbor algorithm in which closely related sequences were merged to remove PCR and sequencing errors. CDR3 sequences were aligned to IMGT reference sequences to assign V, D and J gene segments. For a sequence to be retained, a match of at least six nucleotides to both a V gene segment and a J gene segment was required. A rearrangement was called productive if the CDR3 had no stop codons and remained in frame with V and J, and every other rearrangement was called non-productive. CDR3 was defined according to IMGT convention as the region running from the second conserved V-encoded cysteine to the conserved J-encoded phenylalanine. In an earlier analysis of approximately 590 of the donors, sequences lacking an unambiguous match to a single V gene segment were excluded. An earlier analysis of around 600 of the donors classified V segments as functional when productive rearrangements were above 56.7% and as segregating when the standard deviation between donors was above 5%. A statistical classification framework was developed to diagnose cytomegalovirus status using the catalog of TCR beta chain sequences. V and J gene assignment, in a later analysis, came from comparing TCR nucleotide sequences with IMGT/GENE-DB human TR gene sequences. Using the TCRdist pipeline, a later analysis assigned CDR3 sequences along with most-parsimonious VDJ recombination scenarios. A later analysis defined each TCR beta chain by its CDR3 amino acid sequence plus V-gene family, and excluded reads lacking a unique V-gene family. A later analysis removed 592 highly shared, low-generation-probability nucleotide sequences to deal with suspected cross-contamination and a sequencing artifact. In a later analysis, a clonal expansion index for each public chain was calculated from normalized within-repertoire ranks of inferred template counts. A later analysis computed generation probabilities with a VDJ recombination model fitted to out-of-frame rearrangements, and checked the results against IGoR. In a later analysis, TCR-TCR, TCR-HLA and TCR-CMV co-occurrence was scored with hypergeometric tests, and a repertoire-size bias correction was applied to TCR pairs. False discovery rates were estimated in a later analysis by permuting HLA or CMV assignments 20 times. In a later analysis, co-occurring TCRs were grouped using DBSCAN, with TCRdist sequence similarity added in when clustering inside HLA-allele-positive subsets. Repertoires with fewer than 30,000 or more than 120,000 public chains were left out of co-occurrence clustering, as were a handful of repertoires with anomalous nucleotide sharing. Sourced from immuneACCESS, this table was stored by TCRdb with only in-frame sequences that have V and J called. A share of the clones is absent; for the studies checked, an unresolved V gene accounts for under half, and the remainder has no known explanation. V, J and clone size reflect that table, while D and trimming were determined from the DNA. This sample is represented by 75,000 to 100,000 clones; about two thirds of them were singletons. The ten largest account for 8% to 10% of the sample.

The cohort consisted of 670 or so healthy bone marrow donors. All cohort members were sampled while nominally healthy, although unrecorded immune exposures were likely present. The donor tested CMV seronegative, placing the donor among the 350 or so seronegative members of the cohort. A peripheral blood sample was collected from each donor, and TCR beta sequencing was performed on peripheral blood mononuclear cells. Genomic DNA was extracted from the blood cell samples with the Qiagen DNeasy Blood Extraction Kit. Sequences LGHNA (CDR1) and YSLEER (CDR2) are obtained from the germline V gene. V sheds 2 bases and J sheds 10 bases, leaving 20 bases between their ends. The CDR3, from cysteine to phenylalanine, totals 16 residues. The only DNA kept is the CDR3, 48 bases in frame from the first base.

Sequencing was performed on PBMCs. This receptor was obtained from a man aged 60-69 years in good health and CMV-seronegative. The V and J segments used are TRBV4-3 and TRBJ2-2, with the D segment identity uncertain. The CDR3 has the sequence CASSQYRQRRSQELFF. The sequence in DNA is TGCGCCAGCAGCCAATATCGGCAGCGCCGCTCCCAGGAGCTGTTTTTT.